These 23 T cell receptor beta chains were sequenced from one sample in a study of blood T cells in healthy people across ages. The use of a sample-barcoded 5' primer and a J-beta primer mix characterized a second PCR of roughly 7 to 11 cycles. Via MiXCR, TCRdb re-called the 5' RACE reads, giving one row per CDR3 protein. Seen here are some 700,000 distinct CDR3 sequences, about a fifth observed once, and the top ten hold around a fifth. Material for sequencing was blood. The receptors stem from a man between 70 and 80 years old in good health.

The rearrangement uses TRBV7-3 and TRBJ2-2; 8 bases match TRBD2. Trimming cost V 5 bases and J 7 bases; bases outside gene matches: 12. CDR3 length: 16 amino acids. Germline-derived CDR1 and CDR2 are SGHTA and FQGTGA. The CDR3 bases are TGTGCCAGCAGCCCCTCGGGACTAGGCCCCAGCGGGGAGCTGTTTTTT. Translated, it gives CASSPSGLGPSGELFF.

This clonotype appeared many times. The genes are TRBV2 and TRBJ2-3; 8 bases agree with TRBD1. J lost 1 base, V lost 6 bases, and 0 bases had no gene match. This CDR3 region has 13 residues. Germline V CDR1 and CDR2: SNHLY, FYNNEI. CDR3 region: CASRDRGTDTQYF. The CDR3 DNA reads TGTGCCAGCAGGGACAGGGGCACAGATACGCAGTATTTT.

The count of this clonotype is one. CDR3 region: CSARDRTAEKLFF. The DNA of the CDR3 is TGCAGTGCTAGAGATCGGACAGCCGAAAAACTGTTTTTT. The chain employs TRBV20-1 and TRBJ1-4; possibly TRBD1 for D (6 bases). Trimming pared 0 bases from V and 8 bases from J, leaving 10 bases between. Germline V lookup: CDR1 DFQATT, CDR2 SNEGSKA (reference sequence). The CDR3 is made up of 13 amino acids.

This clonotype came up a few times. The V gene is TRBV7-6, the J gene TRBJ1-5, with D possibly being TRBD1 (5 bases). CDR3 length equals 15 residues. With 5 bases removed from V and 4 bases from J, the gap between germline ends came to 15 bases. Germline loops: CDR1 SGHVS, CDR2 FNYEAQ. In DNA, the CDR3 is TGTGCCAGCAGCCCCCAGGGTCCCAAGAATCAGCCCCAGCATTTT. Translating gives CASSPQGPKNQPQHF.

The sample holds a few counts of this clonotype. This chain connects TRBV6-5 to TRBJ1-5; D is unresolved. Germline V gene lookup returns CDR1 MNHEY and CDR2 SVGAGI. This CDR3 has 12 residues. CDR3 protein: CVTGPANQPQHF. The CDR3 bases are TGTGTCACTGGTCCGGCGAATCAGCCCCAGCATTTT.

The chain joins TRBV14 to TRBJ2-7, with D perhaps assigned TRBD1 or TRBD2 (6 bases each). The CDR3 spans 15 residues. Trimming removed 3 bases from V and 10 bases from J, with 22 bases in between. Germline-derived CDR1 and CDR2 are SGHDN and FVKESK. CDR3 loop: CASSHSRGTTEIQYF. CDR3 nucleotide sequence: TGTGCCAGCAGCCACTCCCGGGGGACAACAGAGATCCAGTACTTC.

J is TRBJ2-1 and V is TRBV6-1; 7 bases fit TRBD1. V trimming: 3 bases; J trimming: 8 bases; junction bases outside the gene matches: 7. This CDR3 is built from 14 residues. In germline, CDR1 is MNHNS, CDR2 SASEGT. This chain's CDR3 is CASSESRDSHEQFF. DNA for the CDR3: TGTGCCAGCAGTGAGTCCCGGGACAGCCATGAGCAGTTCTTC.

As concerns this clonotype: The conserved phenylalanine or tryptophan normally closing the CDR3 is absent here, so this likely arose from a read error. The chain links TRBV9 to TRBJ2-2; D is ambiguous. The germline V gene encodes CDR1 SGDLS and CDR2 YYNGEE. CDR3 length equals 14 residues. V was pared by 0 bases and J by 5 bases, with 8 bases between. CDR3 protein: CASSVAMGTGELFL. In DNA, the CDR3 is TGTGCCAGCAGCGTAGCTATGGGGACCGGGGAGCTGTTTCTT.

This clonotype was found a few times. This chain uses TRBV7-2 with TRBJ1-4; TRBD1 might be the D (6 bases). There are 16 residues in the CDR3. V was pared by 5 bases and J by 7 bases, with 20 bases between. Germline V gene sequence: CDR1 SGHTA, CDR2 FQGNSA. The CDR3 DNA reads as TGTGCCAGCAGCCCGGACAGCCAAAGAGGGGTTGAAAAACTGTTTTTT. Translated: CASSPDSQRGVEKLFF. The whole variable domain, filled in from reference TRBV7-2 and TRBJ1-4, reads GAGVSQSPSNKVTEKGKDVELRCDPISGHTALYWYRQSLGQGLEFLIYFQGNSAPDKSGLPSDRFSAERTGGSVSTLTIQRTQQEDSAVYLCASSPDSQRGVEKLFFGSGTQLSVL.

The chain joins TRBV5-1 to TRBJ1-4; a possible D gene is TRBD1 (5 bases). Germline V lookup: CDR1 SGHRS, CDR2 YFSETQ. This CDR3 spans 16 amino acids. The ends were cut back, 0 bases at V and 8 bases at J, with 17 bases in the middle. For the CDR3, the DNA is TGCGCCAGCAGCTTGGCCGGTTGGGGCGCGGGAGAAAAACTGTTTTTT. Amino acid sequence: CASSLAGWGAGEKLFF.

CDR3 sequence: CASRPAGGRVTEAFF. Here the CDR3 DNA reads TGTGCCAGCAGACCAGCAGGGGGCCGAGTCACTGAAGCTTTCTTT. The chain employs TRBV12-3 or TRBV12-4 and TRBJ1-1; 8 nucleotides agree with TRBD1. V was clipped by 6 bases and J by 4 bases; unmatched bases: 10. The CDR3 spans 15 residues.

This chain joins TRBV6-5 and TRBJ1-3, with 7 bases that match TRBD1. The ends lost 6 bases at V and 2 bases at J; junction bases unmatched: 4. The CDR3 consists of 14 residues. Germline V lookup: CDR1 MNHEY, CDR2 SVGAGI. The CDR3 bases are TGTGCCAGCAGGAAGACAGGGCCTGGAAACACCATATATTTT. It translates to CASRKTGPGNTIYF.

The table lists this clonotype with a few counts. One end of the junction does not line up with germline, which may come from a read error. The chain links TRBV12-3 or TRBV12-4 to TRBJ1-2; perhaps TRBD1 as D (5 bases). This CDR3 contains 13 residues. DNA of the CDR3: TGTGCCAGCAGTTTGTCAGGGTCGGAAGGCTACACTTTC. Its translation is CASSLSGSEGYTF.

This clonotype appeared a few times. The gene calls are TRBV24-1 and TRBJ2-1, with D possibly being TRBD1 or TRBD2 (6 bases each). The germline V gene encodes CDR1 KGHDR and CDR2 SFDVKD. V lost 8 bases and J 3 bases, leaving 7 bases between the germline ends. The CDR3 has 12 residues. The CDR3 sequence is CATKGGYNEQFF. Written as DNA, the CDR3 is TGTGCCACCAAGGGGGGCTACAATGAGCAGTTCTTC.

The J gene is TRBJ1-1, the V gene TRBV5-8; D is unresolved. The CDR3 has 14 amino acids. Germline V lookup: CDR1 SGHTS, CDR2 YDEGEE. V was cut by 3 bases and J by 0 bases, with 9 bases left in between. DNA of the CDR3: TGTGCCAGCAGCTCGGGGTTCATGAACACTGAAGCTTTCTTT. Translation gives CASSSGFMNTEAFF.

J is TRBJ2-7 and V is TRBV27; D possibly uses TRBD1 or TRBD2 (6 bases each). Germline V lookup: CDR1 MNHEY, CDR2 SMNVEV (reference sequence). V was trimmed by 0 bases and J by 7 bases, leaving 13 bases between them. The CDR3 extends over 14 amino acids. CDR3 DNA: TGTGCCAGCAGTTTATCGATGGGGGCGGGAGAGCAGTACTTC. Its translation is CASSLSMGAGEQYF.

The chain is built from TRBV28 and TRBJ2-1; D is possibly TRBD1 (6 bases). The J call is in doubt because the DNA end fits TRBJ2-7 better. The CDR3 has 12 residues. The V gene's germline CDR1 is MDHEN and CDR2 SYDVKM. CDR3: CASSYGQFEQYF. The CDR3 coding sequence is TGTGCCAGCAGTTACGGACAGTTCGAGCAGTACTTC.

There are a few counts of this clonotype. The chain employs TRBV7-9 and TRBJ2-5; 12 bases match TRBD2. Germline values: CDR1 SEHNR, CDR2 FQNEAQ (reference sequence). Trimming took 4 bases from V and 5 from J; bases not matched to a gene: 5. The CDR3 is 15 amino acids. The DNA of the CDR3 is TGTGCCAGCAGCTCCACACTAGCGGGGGGCGAGACCCAGTACTTC. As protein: CASSSTLAGGETQYF.

CDR3 DNA: TGCAGTGCGGCATTGGCGGGAGTAGTAATTGAGACCCAGTACTTC. Protein product: CSAALAGVVIETQYF. The rearrangement links TRBV20-1 to TRBJ2-5; 7 nucleotides line up with TRBD2. The CDR3 is 15 residues long. V shed 6 bases and J 5 bases; nucleotides not matched to a gene: 15. Germline V gene lookup returns CDR1 DFQATT and CDR2 SNEGSKA (reference sequence).

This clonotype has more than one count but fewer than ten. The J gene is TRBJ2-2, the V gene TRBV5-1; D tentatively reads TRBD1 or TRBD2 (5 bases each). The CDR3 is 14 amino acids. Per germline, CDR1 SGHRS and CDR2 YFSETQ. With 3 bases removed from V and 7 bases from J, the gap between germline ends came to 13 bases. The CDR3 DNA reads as TGCGCCAGCAGCTCCCAAAGTGGGGGCGGGGAGCTGTTTTTT. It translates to CASSSQSGGGELFF.

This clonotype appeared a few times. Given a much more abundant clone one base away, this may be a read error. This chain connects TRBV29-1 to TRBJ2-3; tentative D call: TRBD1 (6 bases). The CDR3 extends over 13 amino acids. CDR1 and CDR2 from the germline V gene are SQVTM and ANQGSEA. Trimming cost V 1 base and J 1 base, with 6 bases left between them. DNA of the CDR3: TGCAGCGTTGAAGGGGGGCGCACAGATACGCAGTATTTT. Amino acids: CSVEGGRTDTQYF.

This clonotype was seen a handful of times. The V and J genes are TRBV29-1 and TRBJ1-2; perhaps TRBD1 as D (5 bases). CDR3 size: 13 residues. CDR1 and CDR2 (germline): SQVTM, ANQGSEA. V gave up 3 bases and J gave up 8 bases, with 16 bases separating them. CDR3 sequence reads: CSVEAPGVWGYTF. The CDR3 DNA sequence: TGCAGCGTTGAGGCTCCGGGGGTCTGGGGCTACACCTTC.

The CDR3 DNA reads TGCGCCAGCAGTGGCCAAGGCCGGTCCTACGAGCAGTACTTC. This gives the protein CASSGQGRSYEQYF. The rearrangement links TRBV10-2 to TRBJ2-7; no clear D. V dropped 4 bases and J dropped 1 base, with 11 bases sitting between them. There are 14 residues in the CDR3. Germline V gives CDR1 WSHSY, CDR2 SAAADI.